Listed below are T cell receptor beta chains from one sample, sequenced in a study of cytomegalovirus exposure and HLA in healthy donors. Some clones are missing from TCRdb's copy, which holds only in-frame ones; the method was immunoSEQ multiplex PCR. Recorded here are some 130,000 clones; the top ten clones represent approximately 1.5%. What was sequenced was PBMCs. These TCRs come from a woman aged 40 to 50 in good health and CMV-seronegative. CDR3s include the opening cysteine and the closing phenylalanine or tryptophan. A D gene is named only where the DNA matches it firmly.

cdr3_nt cdr3_aa j_call d_call v_call
TGTGCCAGCCGCGGCGGAACGAACACTGAAGCTTTCTTT CASRGGTNTEAFF TRBJ1-1 - TRBV6-6
TGCGCCAGCAGCCGACCGGGACAGGCTCGAATTAACACTGAAGCTTTCTTT CASSRPGQARINTEAFF TRBJ1-1 TRBD1 TRBV4-1
TGTGCCAGCAGCCCCCCGGGGAGGGCCTACTACGAGCAGTACTTC CASSPPGRAYYEQYF TRBJ2-7 TRBD2 TRBV4-2
TGTGCCAGCAGTGAAGGAGGGGGGGCAGAGGATACGCAGTATTTT CASSEGGGAEDTQYF TRBJ2-3 - TRBV2
TGTGCCACCACAGGGATTACCTCTGGGGCCAACGTCCTGACTTTC CATTGITSGANVLTF TRBJ2-6 - TRBV28
TGTGCCAGCAGCTTAGGTACAGGGATTTATCGGTATGAAGCTTTCTTT CASSLGTGIYRYEAFF TRBJ1-1 - TRBV11-1
TGTGCCAGCAGCGGGACAGGGGGGAAGACCCAGTACTTC CASSGTGGKTQYF TRBJ2-5 TRBD1 TRBV7-3
TGTGCCAGCAGCCCCCAGGCCGGAGGGGGGACTACCGGGGCCTACGAGCAGTACTTC CASSPQAGGGTTGAYEQYF TRBJ2-7 - TRBV7-2
TGCGCCAGCAGCCAAGAAGAATTGGGACAGGGGGCCAAAAACATTCAGTACTTC CASSQEELGQGAKNIQYF TRBJ2-4 TRBD1 TRBV4-1
TGTGCCACCAGCAGAGAGACGGGGACTGGTGAAAAACTGTTTTTT CATSRETGTGEKLFF TRBJ1-4 - TRBV15
TGTGCCAGTCTAAAAGGCAGGAACTATGGCTACACCTTC CASLKGRNYGYTF TRBJ1-2 - TRBV19
TGCGCCAGCAGACCCGGACAGTTAGTTTCAACTAATGAAAAACTGTTTTTT CASRPGQLVSTNEKLFF TRBJ1-4 - TRBV5-1
TGTGCCAGCAGCGTAGCGGGGGACTATGGCTACACCTTC CASSVAGDYGYTF TRBJ1-2 - TRBV9
TGTGCCAACAGTTATCACACGAACACCGGGGAGCTGTTTTTT CANSYHTNTGELFF TRBJ2-2 - TRBV7-6
TGCGCCAGCAGCTTGGCCCCAGGGGGCAATCAGCCCCAGCATTTT CASSLAPGGNQPQHF TRBJ1-5 - TRBV5-1
TGTGCCAGCAGCCCCCGGGGGACTGAAGCTTTCTTT CASSPRGTEAFF TRBJ1-1 - TRBV9
TGTGCCAGCAGCCCCGACAGGGCACAAGAGACCCAGTACTTC CASSPDRAQETQYF TRBJ2-5 TRBD1 TRBV7-3
TGTGCCAGCAGCTTAGGACAGGGGGACTCTGGAAACACCATATATTTT CASSLGQGDSGNTIYF TRBJ1-3 TRBD1 TRBV11-2